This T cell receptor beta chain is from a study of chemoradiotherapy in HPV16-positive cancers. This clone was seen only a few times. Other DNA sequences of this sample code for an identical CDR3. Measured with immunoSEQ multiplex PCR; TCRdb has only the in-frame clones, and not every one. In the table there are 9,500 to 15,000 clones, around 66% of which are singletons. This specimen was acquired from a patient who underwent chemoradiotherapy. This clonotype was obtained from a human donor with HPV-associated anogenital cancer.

DNA of the CDR3: TGTGCCAGCAGCTACTCGGGACTAGCGGGAGTCTACAATGAGCAGTTCTTC. Amino acids: CASSYSGLAGVYNEQFF. The chain recombines TRBV2 with TRBJ2-1; TRBD2 matches 14 bases. V lost 6 bases, J lost 3 bases, and 7 bases stayed unmatched. The germline CDR1 and CDR2 sequences are SNHLY and FYNNEI. There are 17 residues in the CDR3.